Listed below are T cell receptor beta chains from one sample, sequenced in a study of early T cells in non-severe SARS-CoV-2 infection. TCRdb fed the 5' RACE reads into MiXCR, producing one record per CDR3 protein. The data show under 35,000 distinct CDR3 sequences, with roughly 2.8% seen just once and 0.72% held by the top ten. The sequenced sample was whole blood. The receptors originated from an adult who was a healthcare worker with PCR-confirmed SARS-CoV-2 infection or an uninfected control (not recorded which). Each CDR3 is given with its conserved first and last residue.

>TRBV3-1
CASSQVNRAQYF
>TRBV6-2/TRBV6-3
CASSQLGTEAFF
>TRBV12-3/TRBV12-4
CATSSLRGRRHNEQFF
>TRBV6-4
CASPHLGVATNEKLFF
>TRBV5-4
CASSSYQRHLMNTEAFF
>TRBV20-1
CSARGGTDTQYF
>TRBV30
CAWMAESSYNSPLHF
>TRBV2
CASSEARTSGGDTQYF
>TRBV28
CASTLGVGANYGYTF
>TRBV5-1
CASSSQRDRGTGELFF
>TRBV29-1
CSVEDLGRRETQYF
>TRBV5-1
CASSLLPEFDTGELFF
>TRBV7-7
CASSPRDRGNYGYTF
>TRBV19
CASSQYPATGGSYGYTF
>TRBV27
CASSLNRGLNQPQHF
>TRBV14
CASSQGSSGNTIYF
>TRBV29-1
CSVEDLTFRLSYNSPLHF
>TRBV10-3
CAISDAGRGHTDTQYF
>TRBV6-6
CASSYSFGATEAFF
>TRBV24-1
CATSEPNPGPPGSGELFF
>TRBV4-1
CASSQGRGGLNTGELFF
>TRBV15
CATSRDLASGSLLDEQFF
>TRBV20-1
CSASDPKTSGQETQYF
>TRBV5-6
CASSLTGTDTQYF
>TRBV6-2/TRBV6-3
CASRLASGANVLTF
>TRBV12-3/TRBV12-4
CASSRDRGLNGYTF
>TRBV7-3
CASSSLQGPYNEQFF
>TRBV6-6
CASSYTQETQYF
>TRBV12-3/TRBV12-4
CASRPTSNTDTQYF
>TRBV12-3/TRBV12-4
CASSFTGTGDNYGYTF
>TRBV12-3/TRBV12-4
CASSLLAGDEQFF
>TRBV24-1
CATSDSGQGSQPQHF
>TRBV24-1
CATSDWTGADTQYF
>TRBV7-3
CASSSDRGGQFF
>TRBV7-3
CASSLGTSSETQYF
>TRBV4-1
CASSQDSSESSNQPQHF
>TRBV10-2
CASSESSGSNYGYTF
>TRBV20-1
CSARVPFMAKPQETQYF
>TRBV6-1
CASSEVGAGVQYF
>TRBV11-2
CASSLTSGGAQKTQYF
>TRBV12-3/TRBV12-4
CASRLAGGTEAFF
>TRBV7-2
CASSLRNHNEQFF
>TRBV12-3/TRBV12-4
CASSSGRYGYTF
>TRBV11-2
CASSYDRGPRVLLHF
>TRBV14
CASSQPSGDRGRKLFF